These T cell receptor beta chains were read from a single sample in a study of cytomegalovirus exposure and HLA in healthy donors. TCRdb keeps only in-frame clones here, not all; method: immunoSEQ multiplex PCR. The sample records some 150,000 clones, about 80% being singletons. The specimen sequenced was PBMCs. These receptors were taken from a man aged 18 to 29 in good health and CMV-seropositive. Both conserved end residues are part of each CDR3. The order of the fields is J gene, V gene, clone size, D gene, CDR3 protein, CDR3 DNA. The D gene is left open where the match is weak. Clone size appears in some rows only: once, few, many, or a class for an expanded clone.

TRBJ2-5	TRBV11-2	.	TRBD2	CASSPGTSGRARETQYF	TGTGCCAGCAGCCCCGGGACTAGCGGGAGGGCCCGGGAGACCCAGTACTTC
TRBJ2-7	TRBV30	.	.	CAWSYGTDSYEQYF	TGTGCCTGGAGCTACGGGACTGACTCCTACGAGCAGTACTTC
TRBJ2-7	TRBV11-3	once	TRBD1	CASSSTKRTGYSYEQYF	TGTGCCAGCAGCTCTACCAAGAGGACAGGTTACTCCTACGAGCAGTACTTC
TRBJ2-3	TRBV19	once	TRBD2	CATSGGTSSGNTDTQYF	TGTGCCACCTCCGGGGGGACCTCTAGCGGAAACACAGATACGCAGTATTTT
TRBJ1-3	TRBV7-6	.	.	CASSPERELSGNTIYF	TGTGCCAGCAGCCCCGAAAGGGAGCTCTCTGGAAACACCATATATTTT
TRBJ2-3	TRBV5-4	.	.	CASSLTTVPDTQYF	TGTGCCAGCAGCTTGACGACAGTCCCAGATACGCAGTATTTT
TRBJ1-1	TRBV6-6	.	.	CASSYSKQRNTEAFF	TGTGCCAGCAGTTACTCGAAACAGAGAAACACTGAAGCTTTCTTT
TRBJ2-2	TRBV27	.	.	CASSPVGVVGELFF	TGTGCCAGCAGTCCTGTCGGGGTAGTAGGGGAGCTGTTTTTT
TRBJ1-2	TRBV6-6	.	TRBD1	CASSPGQGSWGYTF	TGTGCCAGCTCACCGGGACAGGGCTCGTGGGGCTACACCTTC
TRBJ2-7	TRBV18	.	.	CASSPTGLNYEQYF	TGTGCCAGCTCACCAACAGGGCTAAACTACGAGCAGTACTTC
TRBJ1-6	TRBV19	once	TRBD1	CASSRQGNSPLHF	TGTGCCAGTAGCCGACAGGGAAATTCACCCCTCCACTTT
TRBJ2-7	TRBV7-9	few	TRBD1	CASSSPGQSSYEQYF	TGTGCCAGCAGCTCCCCGGGACAGAGCTCCTACGAGCAGTACTTC
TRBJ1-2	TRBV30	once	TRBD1	CALEGQGGSERGYGYTF	TGTGCCCTTGAAGGACAGGGCGGTTCTGAAAGGGGCTATGGCTACACCTTC
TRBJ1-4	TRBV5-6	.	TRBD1	CASSGQGIGTNEKLFF	TGTGCCAGCAGCGGACAGGGGATCGGGACTAATGAAAAACTGTTTTTT
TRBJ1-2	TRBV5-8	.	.	CASRGQGGGYTF	TGTGCCAGCAGGGGGCAGGGAGGTGGCTACACCTTC
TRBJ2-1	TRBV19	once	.	CASSMSAYLNEQFF	TGTGCCAGTAGTATGAGCGCCTACCTCAATGAGCAGTTCTTC
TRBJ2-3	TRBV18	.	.	CASSLRDTSTDTQYF	TGTGCCAGCTCCCTCCGAGATACTAGCACAGATACGCAGTATTTT
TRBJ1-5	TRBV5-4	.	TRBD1	CASSLGPGQGNEPQHF	TGTGCCAGCAGCCTGGGACCGGGACAGGGAAATGAGCCCCAGCATTTT
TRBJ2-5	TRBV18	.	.	CASSPVRGEETQYF	TGTGCCAGCTCACCAGTGCGGGGAGAAGAGACCCAGTACTTC
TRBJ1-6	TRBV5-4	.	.	CASRTNQQSYNSPLHF	TGTGCCAGCAGAACAAACCAACAGAGCTATAATTCACCCCTCCACTTT
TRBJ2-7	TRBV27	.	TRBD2	CASSLLAGTLPYEQYF	TGTGCCAGCAGTTTACTAGCGGGAACCCTCCCCTACGAGCAGTACTTC
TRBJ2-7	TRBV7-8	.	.	CASSPEGTSYEQYF	TGTGCCAGCAGCCCGGAGGGGACCTCCTACGAGCAGTACTTC
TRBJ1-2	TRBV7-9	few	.	CASSPPQGTNYGYTF	TGTGCCAGCAGTCCTCCCCAGGGTACTAACTATGGCTACACCTTC
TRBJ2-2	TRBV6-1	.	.	CASIGLRVTGELFF	TGTGCCAGCATTGGTCTGCGAGTCACCGGGGAGCTGTTTTTT
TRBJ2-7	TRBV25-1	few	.	CASSDLTYEQYF	TGTGCCAGCAGTGACCTAACCTACGAGCAGTACTTC
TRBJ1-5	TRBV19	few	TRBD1	CASSRGGGTGRTNQPQHF	TGTGCCAGTAGTAGAGGAGGGGGGACAGGGCGGACCAATCAGCCCCAGCATTTT
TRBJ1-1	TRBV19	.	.	CASSIPQGQTEAFF	TGTGCCAGTAGTATCCCGCAGGGTCAAACTGAAGCTTTCTTT
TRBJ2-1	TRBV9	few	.	CASSVASGLHPGNEQFF	TGTGCCAGCAGCGTAGCCTCGGGACTCCATCCCGGGAATGAGCAGTTCTTC
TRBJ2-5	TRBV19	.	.	CASAGAGLMETQYF	TGTGCCAGCGCTGGGGCGGGACTGATGGAGACCCAGTACTTC
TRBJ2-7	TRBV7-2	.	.	CASSLAAVSYEQYF	TGTGCCAGCAGCTTAGCCGCGGTTTCCTACGAGCAGTACTTC
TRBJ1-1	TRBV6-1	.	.	CASSLDRLGSTEAFF	TGTGCCAGCAGCCTCGACAGGTTAGGTTCGACTGAAGCTTTCTTT
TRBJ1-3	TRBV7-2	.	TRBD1	CASSLAARGTGNTIYF	TGTGCCAGCAGCTTAGCTGCCAGGGGGACTGGAAACACCATATATTTT
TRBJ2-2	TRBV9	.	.	CASSVLSPGPTGELFF	TGTGCCAGCAGCGTCCTCAGCCCGGGTCCCACCGGGGAGCTGTTTTTT
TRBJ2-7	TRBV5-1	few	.	CASSLDGHSSYEQYF	TGCGCCAGCAGCTTGGACGGACATAGCTCCTACGAGCAGTACTTC
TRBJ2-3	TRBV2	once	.	CASSGTRVSDTQYF	TGTGCCAGCAGTGGCACTAGAGTCTCAGATACGCAGTATTTT
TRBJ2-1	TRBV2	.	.	CASSAVAANEQFF	TGTGCCAGCAGTGCCGTAGCAGCTAATGAGCAGTTCTTC
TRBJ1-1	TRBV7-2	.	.	CASSSSGSTEAFF	TGTGCCAGCAGCTCCTCAGGGTCCACTGAGGCTTTCTTT